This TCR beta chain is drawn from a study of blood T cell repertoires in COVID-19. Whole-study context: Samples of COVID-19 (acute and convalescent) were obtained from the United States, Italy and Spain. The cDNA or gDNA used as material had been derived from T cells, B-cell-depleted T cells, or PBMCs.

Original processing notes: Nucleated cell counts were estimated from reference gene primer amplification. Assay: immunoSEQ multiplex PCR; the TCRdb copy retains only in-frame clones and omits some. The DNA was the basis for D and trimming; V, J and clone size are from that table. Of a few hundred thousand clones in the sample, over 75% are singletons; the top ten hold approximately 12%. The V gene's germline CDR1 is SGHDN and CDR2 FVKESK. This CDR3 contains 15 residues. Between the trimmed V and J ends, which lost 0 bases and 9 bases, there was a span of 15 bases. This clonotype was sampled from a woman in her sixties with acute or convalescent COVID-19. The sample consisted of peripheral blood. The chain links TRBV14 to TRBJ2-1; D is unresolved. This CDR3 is CASSQDFITGVEQFF. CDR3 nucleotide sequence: TGTGCCAGCAGCCAAGATTTTATTACGGGTGTTGAGCAGTTCTTC. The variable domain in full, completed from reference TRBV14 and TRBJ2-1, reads EAGVTQFPSHSVIEKGQTVTLRCDPISGHDNLYWYRRVMGKEIKFLLHFVKESKQDESGMPNNRFLAERTGGTYSTLKVQPAELEDSGVYFCASSQDFITGVEQFFGPGTRLTVL.